Below are 32 T cell receptor beta chains sequenced from a single sample in a study of T cells in localized non-small cell lung cancer. Repertoires were generated with immunoSEQ multiplex PCR, while TCRdb's copy carries only in-frame clones and drops some. The data hold fewer than 35,000 clones, with 75% to 90% observed a single time. The source material was peripheral blood mononuclear cells, sampled before any cancer treatment. The source is a man between 40 and 75 years old with stage III lung adenocarcinoma.

This clone has only a few counts. The J gene is TRBJ1-1, the V gene TRBV6-5; TRBD1 aligns across 7 bases. The CDR3 has 14 amino acids. Germline V CDR1 and CDR2: MNHEY, SVGAGI. V trimming: 7 bases; J trimming: 4 bases; junction bases outside the gene matches: 9. The CDR3 reads CASTLTGSGTEAFF. DNA of the CDR3: TGTGCCAGCACCTTGACAGGGAGTGGCACTGAAGCTTTCTTT.

V gene TRBV5-1 combines with J gene TRBJ1-1; TRBD1 aligns across 7 bases. Germline CDR1 SGHRS, CDR2 YFSETQ. The J segment lost 5 bases and the V segment lost 5 bases, leaving 12 bases of the junction unmatched. The CDR3 has 15 amino acids. The CDR3 here is CASRAWAGGETEAFF. CDR3 nucleotides: TGCGCCAGCAGGGCTTGGGCAGGGGGTGAAACTGAAGCTTTCTTT.

The gene calls are TRBV10-1 and TRBJ2-5, with TRBD2 identical over 13 bases. Germline CDR1 and CDR2: WNHNN and SYGVQD (reference sequence). Trimming cost V 4 bases and J 3 bases; bases outside gene matches: 5. This CDR3 comprises 16 residues. In DNA form, the CDR3 reads TGCGCCAGCAGTGGGACTAGCGGGGGAGAAAAAGAGACCCAGTACTTC. As protein: CASSGTSGGEKETQYF.

The chain recombines TRBV28 with TRBJ2-7, with 7 bases identical to TRBD1. Trimming at V came to 2 bases and at J to 5 bases, leaving 9 bases not matched to a gene. Germline values: CDR1 MDHEN, CDR2 SYDVKM. This CDR3 is 15 amino acids long. The CDR3 loop reads CASSLASGQANEQYF. CDR3 nucleotide sequence: TGTGCCAGCAGTTTAGCGTCAGGACAGGCGAACGAGCAGTACTTC.

For the CDR3, the DNA is TGTGCCAGCAGCCCTCTAGCGGGGCCGAGCTCTGGGGCCAACGTCCTGACTTTC. It yields the protein CASSPLAGPSSGANVLTF. This sequence joins TRBV7-7 and TRBJ2-6; 9 bases are a match to TRBD2. This CDR3 comprises 18 residues. V was clipped by 5 bases and J by 0 bases; unmatched bases: 8. Germline V CDR1 and CDR2: SSHAT, FNYEAQ (reference sequence).

This sequence joins TRBV27 and TRBJ2-3, with a tentative D call TRBD2 (6 bases). CDR1 and CDR2 (germline): MNHEY, SMNVEV (reference sequence). The CDR3 spans 15 residues. The V and J ends lost 10 bases and 4 bases respectively, with 21 bases between them. CDR3 sequence reads: CATGRFGVASDTQYF. As DNA, the CDR3 is TGTGCCACCGGGAGATTCGGGGTAGCGTCAGATACGCAGTATTTT.

The rearrangement uses TRBV18 and TRBJ2-1; 12 bases map to TRBD2. The CDR3 is 16 residues long. After removal of 3 bases from V and 6 bases from J, the junction contained 6 bases not matched to a gene. Germline V gene lookup returns CDR1 KGHSH and CDR2 LQKENI. As DNA, the CDR3 is TGTGCCAGCTCACCGCTCCTAGCGGGGGGGGGCAATGAGCAGTTCTTC. It codes for CASSPLLAGGGNEQFF.

V and J are TRBV6-5 and TRBJ1-3; D remains unclear. The CDR3 length is 15 residues. The V end was cut by 6 bases, the J end by 1 base, with 13 bases between. Germline CDR1 and CDR2: MNHEY and SVGAGI. CDR3 coding DNA: TGTGCCAGCAGGCGAACCCAATCGTCTGGAAACACCATATATTTT. It translates to CASRRTQSSGNTIYF.

About this clone itself: Germline and junction disagree at one end, which may indicate a read error. The chain uses TRBV7-2 and TRBJ1-1, with TRBD1 as a possible D gene (5 bases). The CDR3 length is 16 residues. CDR1 is SGHTA and CDR2 is FQGNSA in the germline V gene. CDR3 sequence (DNA): TGTGCCAGCAGTTCCCGGGGGGATATCCCCAACAGTGAAGCTTTCTTT. This translates into CASSSRGDIPNSEAFF.

The rearrangement joins TRBV9 to TRBJ2-1; 8 positions match TRBD2. The CDR3 totals 16 residues. The V gene's germline CDR1 is SGDLS and CDR2 YYNGEE. Losses at the gene ends were 0 bases for V and 7 bases for J; bases not matched to a gene: 9. The CDR3 DNA is TGTGCCAGCAGCGTAGCTTTGCGGGGGGCCGCAAATGAGCAGTTCTTC. This sequence encodes CASSVALRGAANEQFF.

A single count supports this clone. The chain is built from TRBV30 and TRBJ1-2, with TRBD1 matching 12 bases. Trimming cost V 1 base and J 8 bases; bases outside gene matches: 2. CDR3 length: 13 amino acids. Germline-derived CDR1 and CDR2 are GTSNPN and SVGIG (reference sequence). The CDR3 DNA follows: TGTGCCTGGAGTGGGGACAGGGGGCAAGGCTACACCTTC. Translation: CAWSGDRGQGYTF. Supplemented by reference TRBV30 and TRBJ1-2, the full variable domain reads SQTIHQWPATLVQPVGSPLSLECTVEGTSNPNLYWYRQAAGRGLQLLFYSVGIGQISSEVPQNLSASRPQDRQFILSSKKLLLSDSGFYLCAWSGDRGQGYTFGSGTRLTVV.

V usage is TRBV10-1 and J usage is TRBJ2-5; 7 bases are a match to TRBD2. The V gene's germline CDR1 is WNHNN and CDR2 SYGVQD (reference sequence). V shed 0 bases, J shed 3 bases, and the junction held 4 bases outside the gene matches. CDR3 length: 15 residues. As DNA, the CDR3 is TGCGCCAGCAGTGAGTCCGGCAGCGGGGAAGAGACCCAGTACTTC. Translated: CASSESGSGEETQYF.

The J gene is TRBJ2-5, the V gene TRBV2; perhaps TRBD1 as D (5 bases). The germline V gene has CDR1 SNHLY and CDR2 FYNNEI. CDR3 size: 13 residues. Deletions cut 4 bases from V and 4 bases from J, with 10 bases between. CDR3 loop: CASSGQGGETQYF. CDR3 nucleotides: TGTGCCAGCAGTGGGCAGGGTGGAGAGACCCAGTACTTC.

This rearrangement joins TRBV2 to TRBJ2-1; D perhaps matches TRBD2 (5 bases). The V end lost 4 bases, the J end lost 4 bases, and 20 bases lay between the germline ends. Germline CDR1 SNHLY, CDR2 FYNNEI. The CDR3 has 17 amino acids. CDR3 DNA: TGTGCCAGCAGTGGAGGGCGGCGATCATTCAATTACAATGAGCAGTTCTTC. Amino acid sequence: CASSGGRRSFNYNEQFF.

The gene calls are TRBV7-8 and TRBJ1-4, with D unresolved. The CDR3 is 16 amino acids. V lost 0 bases to trimming and J lost 5 bases, with 13 bases between them. Germline V CDR1 and CDR2: SGHVS, FQNEAQ. The CDR3 here is CASSLAPEPINEKLFF. In DNA, the CDR3 is TGTGCCAGCAGCTTAGCCCCAGAGCCTATCAATGAAAAACTGTTTTTT.

This chain joins TRBV18 and TRBJ2-7; D is undetermined. The CDR3 has 15 amino acids. Looked up from germline, CDR1 is KGHSH and CDR2 is LQKENI. The V and J ends lost 0 bases and 1 base respectively, with 10 bases between them. CDR3 in DNA: TGTGCCAGCTCACCACCGGGCAGTAGTTCCTACGAGCAGTACTTC. It specifies CASSPPGSSSYEQYF.

CDR3 protein: CASSQTNSGVEQYF. The CDR3 DNA sequence: TGCGCCAGCAGCCAAACCAATAGCGGGGTCGAGCAGTACTTC. This rearrangement joins TRBV4-3 to TRBJ2-7, with TRBD2 matching over 8 bases. V shed 2 bases, J shed 6 bases, and the junction held 6 bases outside the gene matches. Germline CDR1 LGHNA, CDR2 YSLEER. CDR3 length: 14 residues.

The chain has TRBV2 and TRBJ2-7; D is possibly TRBD1 (6 bases). This CDR3 is built from 14 residues. Trimming pared 6 bases from V and 1 base from J, leaving 13 bases between. The germline V gene has CDR1 SNHLY and CDR2 FYNNEI. The CDR3 nucleotides are TGTGCCAGCAGGAGGACAGAAAGATCCTACGAGCAGTACTTC. Amino acid sequence: CASRRTERSYEQYF.

The V and J genes are TRBV5-4 and TRBJ2-7; tentatively, D is TRBD1 (6 bases). Germline V gene data show CDR1 as SGHNT and CDR2 as YYREEE (reference sequence). The CDR3 runs to 16 residues. V gave up 0 bases and J gave up 2 bases, with 15 bases separating them. CDR3 nucleotide sequence: TGTGCCAGCAGCTTGGGAGACAGGCAAACAACCTACGAGCAGTACTTC. Translation: CASSLGDRQTTYEQYF.

The V and J genes are TRBV5-4 and TRBJ1-2; 7 bases are a match to TRBD1. CDR1 and CDR2 (germline): SGHNT, YYREEE (reference sequence). V gave up 4 bases and J gave up 5 bases; unmatched junction bases: 8. This CDR3 is built from 14 residues. The CDR3 sequence is CASSTGTASYGYTF. CDR3 in DNA: TGTGCCAGCAGCACCGGGACAGCATCATATGGCTACACCTTC. Full variable domain (outside the CDR3, taken from reference TRBV5-4 and TRBJ1-2): ETGVTQSPTHLIKTRGQQVTLRCSSQSGHNTVSWYQQALGQGPQFIFQYYREEENGRGNFPPRFSGLQFPNYSSELNVNALELDDSALYLCASSTGTASYGYTFGSGTRLTVV.

This clone was observed a few times. The chain joins TRBV5-6 to TRBJ2-5; perhaps TRBD2 as D (6 bases). The CDR3 runs to 14 residues. V lost 1 base to trimming and J lost 5 bases, with 12 bases between them. Germline CDR1 SGHDT, CDR2 YYEEEE. In nucleotides, the CDR3 is TGTGCCAGCAGCTTGAGACTCCGGGGGGAGACCCAGTACTTC. The encoded protein is CASSLRLRGETQYF.

This chain links TRBV12-5 with TRBJ2-3; perhaps TRBD2 as D (5 bases). Germline V gene sequence: CDR1 LGHNT, CDR2 FRNRAP. The V and J ends lost 1 base and 4 bases respectively, with 12 bases between them. The CDR3 is 15 residues long. CDR3 DNA: TGTGCTAGTGGTTTGGGGAGCGGCAACGCAGATACGCAGTATTTT. Translating it yields CASGLGSGNADTQYF.

V gene TRBV19 combines with J gene TRBJ2-1, with 12 bases lining up with TRBD2. Germline values: CDR1 LNHDA, CDR2 SQIVND (reference sequence). Losses at the gene ends were 3 bases for V and 6 bases for J; bases not matched to a gene: 3. The CDR3 contains 15 residues. The CDR3 loop is CASSMRTSGVNEQFF. CDR3 sequence (DNA): TGTGCCAGTAGTATGCGGACTAGCGGGGTCAATGAGCAGTTCTTC.

This clone has a single count. The genes are TRBV18 and TRBJ2-7, with no clear D. In germline, CDR1 is KGHSH, CDR2 LQKENI. V was clipped by 5 bases and J by 4 bases, with 6 bases between them. The CDR3 consists of 11 residues. This chain's CDR3 is CASSETYEQYF. The CDR3 coding sequence is TGTGCCAGCTCAGAAACGTACGAGCAGTACTTC.

The DNA for the CDR3 is TGCGCCAGCACCAACCTAGGGGGCAGTGGGGGGACCCAGTACTTC. Its protein is CASTNLGGSGGTQYF. The chain combines TRBV10-2 with TRBJ2-5, with 7 bases lining up with TRBD1. The junction had 15 bases not matched to a gene; V was cut back by 7 bases and J by 7 bases. This CDR3 is built from 15 residues. The germline V gene encodes CDR1 WSHSY and CDR2 SAAADI.

The chain links TRBV5-5 to TRBJ2-2; the D call may be TRBD1 or TRBD2 (7 bases each). Trimming took off 4 bases at V and 4 bases at J, with 26 bases between the two ends. This CDR3 has 19 residues. CDR1 SGHKS and CDR2 YYEKEE come from the germline V gene (reference sequence). This CDR3 is CASSLYWGGGVYSTGELFF. For the CDR3, the DNA is TGTGCCAGCAGCCTTTACTGGGGAGGGGGCGTATACAGCACCGGGGAGCTGTTTTTT.

V and J are TRBV7-2 and TRBJ1-4; D is undetermined. The CDR3 is 14 residues long. Trimming took off 2 bases at V and 5 bases at J, with 9 bases between the two ends. Germline-derived CDR1 and CDR2 are SGHTA and FQGNSA. The CDR3 reads CASSLWPQNEKLFF. CDR3 nucleotide sequence: TGTGCCAGCAGCTTATGGCCCCAGAATGAAAAACTGTTTTTT. The full variable domain, completed using reference TRBV7-2 and TRBJ1-4, is GAGVSQSPSNKVTEKGKDVELRCDPISGHTALYWYRQSLGQGLEFLIYFQGNSAPDKSGLPSDRFSAERTGGSVSTLTIQRTQQEDSAVYLCASSLWPQNEKLFFGSGTQLSVL.

The DNA for the CDR3 is TGTGCCAGCAGCTGGGGACTAGCGGGGCTGGCTATCTACAATGAGCAGTTCTTC. Translation: CASSWGLAGLAIYNEQFF. V is TRBV5-4 and J is TRBJ2-1, with TRBD2 identical over 13 bases. Germline CDR1 reads SGHNT; CDR2 reads YYREEE (reference sequence). The V gene end was trimmed by 3 bases and the J gene end by 3 bases; junction bases not matched to a gene: 9. The CDR3 consists of 18 residues.

V usage is TRBV11-2 and J usage is TRBJ2-3; perhaps TRBD1 as D (6 bases). Trimming cost V 1 base and J 0 bases, with 11 bases left between them. This CDR3 region has 16 residues. In germline, CDR1 is SGHAT, CDR2 FQNNGV. The CDR3 reads CASSLGTAPSTDTQYF. The CDR3 DNA reads as TGTGCCAGCAGCTTAGGGACAGCCCCTAGCACAGATACGCAGTATTTT.

The J gene is TRBJ1-5, the V gene TRBV7-9, with 9 positions matching TRBD1. There are 16 residues in the CDR3. The germline V gene has CDR1 SEHNR and CDR2 FQNEAQ (reference sequence). The V and J ends lost 4 bases and 2 bases, in that order; junction bases with no gene match: 6. As DNA, the CDR3 is TGTGCCAGCAGCTCCTGGACAGGGGACGGCAATCAGCCCCAGCATTTT. It encodes CASSSWTGDGNQPQHF.

The chain uses TRBV5-4 and TRBJ1-6; 7 bases are shared with TRBD1. Germline V gene data show CDR1 as SGHNT and CDR2 as YYREEE (reference sequence). V lost 4 bases to trimming and J lost 5 bases; unmatched junction nucleotides: 6. The CDR3 length is 15 residues. The CDR3 DNA sequence: TGTGCCAGCAGCAGACCCGGGACAGATAATTCACCCCTCCACTTT. This encodes CASSRPGTDNSPLHF.

The chain joins TRBV7-2 to TRBJ2-7; D tentatively reads TRBD1 or TRBD2 (5 bases each). V was shortened by 4 bases and J by 5 bases, with 15 bases between the two germline ends. This CDR3 spans 14 amino acids. CDR1 and CDR2 (germline): SGHTA, FQGNSA. The CDR3 nucleotides read TGTGCCAGCAGCTCCATGCCCCGGGGACACGAGCAGTACTTC. This sequence encodes CASSSMPRGHEQYF.